These T cell receptor beta chains were read from a single sample in a study of blood T cell repertoires in COVID-19. Profiling relied on immunoSEQ multiplex PCR, and the TCRdb table lists in-frame clones only, not all of them. There are around 200,000 clones in the sample; about 80% occur only once, and roughly 2.7% lies in the top ten. Sample: peripheral blood. Receptors were obtained from a woman in her 40s with active or convalescent COVID-19. CDR3s include the opening cysteine and the closing phenylalanine or tryptophan. The D gene is left open where the match is weak. Rows may omit the clone size; those that give it use once, few, many or a size class.

abundance: -
len: 15
d_gene: -
v_gene: TRBV5-1
j_gene: TRBJ1-2
CDR3nt: TGCGCCAGCAGCTCCGAACAGGGTTCTGGATATGGCTACACCTTC
CDR3aa: CASSSEQGSGYGYTF

abundance: -
len: 12
d_gene: -
v_gene: TRBV4-3
j_gene: TRBJ1-2
CDR3nt: TGCGCCAGCAGCCAAGTTGGAGTTGGCTACACCTTC
CDR3aa: CASSQVGVGYTF

abundance: -
len: 16
d_gene: TRBD2
v_gene: TRBV7-8
j_gene: TRBJ2-3
CDR3nt: TGTGCCAGCAGCTTTCGCCTAGCGGGTAACACAGATACGCAGTATTTT
CDR3aa: CASSFRLAGNTDTQYF

abundance: -
len: 15
d_gene: TRBD2
v_gene: TRBV7-9
j_gene: TRBJ2-7
CDR3nt: TGTGCCAGCAGCTCCGTGGAGCGGGGCCTCTACGAGCAGTACTTC
CDR3aa: CASSSVERGLYEQYF

abundance: -
len: 15
d_gene: -
v_gene: TRBV24-1
j_gene: TRBJ2-3
CDR3nt: TGTGCCACCAGTAGGGCTAGCGCATTCCCAGATACGCAGTATTTT
CDR3aa: CATSRASAFPDTQYF

abundance: -
len: 14
d_gene: -
v_gene: TRBV5-5
j_gene: TRBJ1-1
CDR3nt: TGTGCCAGCAGCCGTCGGACAGAGGGCACTGAAGCTTTCTTT
CDR3aa: CASSRRTEGTEAFF

abundance: once
len: 17
d_gene: -
v_gene: TRBV6-2/TRBV6-3
j_gene: TRBJ2-6
CDR3nt: TGTGCCAGCAGCCCTCCCGCCATTCGACATGGGGCCAACGTCCTGACTTTC
CDR3aa: CASSPPAIRHGANVLTF

abundance: -
len: 17
d_gene: -
v_gene: TRBV6-2/TRBV6-3
j_gene: TRBJ2-1
CDR3nt: TGTGCCAGCAGTTACTCGATGTTCCAGGGTCCGTACAATGAGCAGTTCTTC
CDR3aa: CASSYSMFQGPYNEQFF

abundance: -
len: 17
d_gene: TRBD1
v_gene: TRBV9
j_gene: TRBJ1-3
CDR3nt: TGTGCCAGCAGCTTACGGACAGGGGGGCCTCTTGGAAACACCATATATTTT
CDR3aa: CASSLRTGGPLGNTIYF

abundance: -
len: 14
d_gene: -
v_gene: TRBV19
j_gene: TRBJ1-1
CDR3nt: TGTGCCAGTAACATGGACAAATTGAACACTGAAGCTTTCTTT
CDR3aa: CASNMDKLNTEAFF

abundance: -
len: 14
d_gene: TRBD1
v_gene: TRBV29-1
j_gene: TRBJ2-7
CDR3nt: TGCAGCGTTGAAGTTGACAGGGGGCCTTACGAGCAGTACTTC
CDR3aa: CSVEVDRGPYEQYF

abundance: -
len: 15
d_gene: TRBD1
v_gene: TRBV10-3
j_gene: TRBJ1-2
CDR3nt: TGTGCCATCAGTGAGGACAGGGGGCTGGTCTATGGCTACACCTTC
CDR3aa: CAISEDRGLVYGYTF

abundance: -
len: 14
d_gene: -
v_gene: TRBV21-1
j_gene: TRBJ1-1
CDR3nt: TGTGCCAGCCAGGCCTGGGACACTCCGTATGAAGCTTTCTTT
CDR3aa: CASQAWDTPYEAFF

abundance: -
len: 14
d_gene: TRBD1
v_gene: TRBV5-6
j_gene: TRBJ2-2
CDR3nt: TGTGCCAGCAGGAGGGGACAGGACACCGGGGAGCTGTTTTTT
CDR3aa: CASRRGQDTGELFF

abundance: -
len: 13
d_gene: TRBD1
v_gene: TRBV9
j_gene: TRBJ2-1
CDR3nt: TGTGCCAGTGGACAGGCGCCGTACAATGAGCAGTTCTTC
CDR3aa: CASGQAPYNEQFF

abundance: -
len: 11
d_gene: -
v_gene: TRBV6-5
j_gene: TRBJ1-1
CDR3nt: TGTGCCAGCGGTCGGGGCACTGAAGCTTTCTTT
CDR3aa: CASGRGTEAFF

abundance: -
len: 12
d_gene: -
v_gene: TRBV7-9
j_gene: TRBJ1-3
CDR3nt: TGTGCCAGCAGCTTACTCGGAAACACCATATATTTT
CDR3aa: CASSLLGNTIYF

abundance: -
len: 15
d_gene: -
v_gene: TRBV19
j_gene: TRBJ1-2
CDR3nt: TGTGCCAGTAGTATCCCCCGCGCGGAGGTCTATGCCTACACCTTC
CDR3aa: CASSIPRAEVYAYTF

abundance: -
len: 15
d_gene: TRBD2
v_gene: TRBV5-6
j_gene: TRBJ2-7
CDR3nt: TGTGCCAGCAGCGTCACTAGCGGGGACTCCTACGAGCAGTACTTC
CDR3aa: CASSVTSGDSYEQYF

abundance: -
len: 12
d_gene: -
v_gene: TRBV19
j_gene: TRBJ2-5
CDR3nt: TGTGCCAGTAATAGCGGCGCCGAGACCCAGTACTTC
CDR3aa: CASNSGAETQYF

abundance: -
len: 13
d_gene: -
v_gene: TRBV11-2
j_gene: TRBJ1-1
CDR3nt: TGTGCCAGCCGACAAAGGGGGTGGACTGAAGCTTTCTTT
CDR3aa: CASRQRGWTEAFF

abundance: few
len: 13
d_gene: -
v_gene: TRBV5-6
j_gene: TRBJ2-7
CDR3nt: TGTGCCAGCAGGCTCCTGACGGGCTACGAGCAGTACTTC
CDR3aa: CASRLLTGYEQYF

abundance: -
len: 15
d_gene: TRBD2
v_gene: TRBV7-2
j_gene: TRBJ2-7
CDR3nt: TGTGCCAGCAGCTTAAACGGGGGGGGAACCTACGAGCAGTACTTC
CDR3aa: CASSLNGGGTYEQYF

abundance: -
len: 16
d_gene: TRBD2
v_gene: TRBV7-6
j_gene: TRBJ2-4
CDR3nt: TGTGCCAGCAGCTTAGAGGCGCGGGGGGGCCGGGTTATTCAGTACTTC
CDR3aa: CASSLEARGGRVIQYF

abundance: -
len: 15
d_gene: TRBD1
v_gene: TRBV12-5
j_gene: TRBJ1-6
CDR3nt: TGTGCTAGTGGTCGGACAGGGGACCTAGGTTCACCCCTCCACTTT
CDR3aa: CASGRTGDLGSPLHF

abundance: once
len: 15
d_gene: TRBD1
v_gene: TRBV6-5
j_gene: TRBJ2-3
CDR3nt: TGTGCCAGCAGCTACCGGGACAGGGGATTAGATACGCAGTATTTT
CDR3aa: CASSYRDRGLDTQYF

abundance: -
len: 13
d_gene: -
v_gene: TRBV5-1
j_gene: TRBJ2-2
CDR3nt: TGCGCCAGCAGCTTGACAGAAGCCGGGGAGCTGTTTTTT
CDR3aa: CASSLTEAGELFF

abundance: -
len: 16
d_gene: TRBD1
v_gene: TRBV19
j_gene: TRBJ1-3
CDR3nt: TGTGCCAGTAGTATAGAGGGACAGAGCTCTGGAAACACCATATATTTT
CDR3aa: CASSIEGQSSGNTIYF

abundance: -
len: 14
d_gene: TRBD1
v_gene: TRBV12-5
j_gene: TRBJ2-7
CDR3nt: TGTGCTAGTGGCCTCGCGGGACAGGTCACGGTGCAGTACTTC
CDR3aa: CASGLAGQVTVQYF

abundance: -
len: 12
d_gene: -
v_gene: TRBV3-1/TRBV3-2
j_gene: TRBJ2-3
CDR3nt: TGTGCCAGCAGCCAATACACAGATACGCAGTATTTT
CDR3aa: CASSQYTDTQYF

abundance: few
len: 14
d_gene: -
v_gene: TRBV5-5
j_gene: TRBJ2-2
CDR3nt: TGTGCCAGCACCGGGACACTTAACACCGGGGAGCTGTTTTTT
CDR3aa: CASTGTLNTGELFF

abundance: once
len: 16
d_gene: TRBD1
v_gene: TRBV9
j_gene: TRBJ2-5
CDR3nt: TGTGCCAGCAGCGTATCCCAGGGGGCAGGCCAAGAGACCCAGTACTTC
CDR3aa: CASSVSQGAGQETQYF

abundance: -
len: 13
d_gene: -
v_gene: TRBV18
j_gene: TRBJ2-1
CDR3nt: TGTGCCAGCTCCCCTTTGTCCTACAATGAGCAGTTCTTC
CDR3aa: CASSPLSYNEQFF

abundance: -
len: 16
d_gene: -
v_gene: TRBV5-1
j_gene: TRBJ2-1
CDR3nt: TGCGCCAGCCGCCTGGACAGCACCACATCCTACAATGAGCAGTTCTTC
CDR3aa: CASRLDSTTSYNEQFF

abundance: -
len: 13
d_gene: -
v_gene: TRBV12-3/TRBV12-4
j_gene: TRBJ2-1
CDR3nt: TGTGCCAGCAGTTTAATGGCCCACAATGAGCAGTTCTTC
CDR3aa: CASSLMAHNEQFF

abundance: few
len: 14
d_gene: TRBD1
v_gene: TRBV29-1
j_gene: TRBJ1-3
CDR3nt: TGCAGCGTGACGGACAGGGGGCCTGGAAACACCATATATTTT
CDR3aa: CSVTDRGPGNTIYF

abundance: -
len: 13
d_gene: -
v_gene: TRBV7-3
j_gene: TRBJ1-5
CDR3nt: TGTGCCAGCAGCTTACAGGGCGGTCAGCCCCAGCATTTT
CDR3aa: CASSLQGGQPQHF

abundance: few
len: 14
d_gene: TRBD2
v_gene: TRBV7-2
j_gene: TRBJ2-7
CDR3nt: TGTGCCAGCAGCCCCCAAGCGGGAGACTACGAGCAGTACTTC
CDR3aa: CASSPQAGDYEQYF

abundance: -
len: 16
d_gene: TRBD2
v_gene: TRBV7-9
j_gene: TRBJ2-5
CDR3nt: TGTGCCAGCAGCAGAGGGACTAGCGGGTTACAAGAGACCCAGTACTTC
CDR3aa: CASSRGTSGLQETQYF

abundance: -
len: 15
d_gene: -
v_gene: TRBV4-2
j_gene: TRBJ1-2
CDR3nt: TGTGCCAGCAGCCAAGAGGGCAGGGGCAGGGTTGGCTACACCTTC
CDR3aa: CASSQEGRGRVGYTF

abundance: -
len: 14
d_gene: -
v_gene: TRBV27
j_gene: TRBJ1-1
CDR3nt: TGTGCCCGTTATAGGAGGTCAGGAGACACTGAAGCTTTCTTT
CDR3aa: CARYRRSGDTEAFF

abundance: -
len: 15
d_gene: -
v_gene: TRBV7-2
j_gene: TRBJ1-5
CDR3nt: TGTGCCAGCAGCTTAACAGGCCCAGGGTCTTGGCCCCAGCATTTT
CDR3aa: CASSLTGPGSWPQHF

abundance: -
len: 14
d_gene: -
v_gene: TRBV28
j_gene: TRBJ1-4
CDR3nt: TGTGCCAGCCGGACGGGGGGCTCTAATGAAAAACTGTTTTTT
CDR3aa: CASRTGGSNEKLFF

abundance: few
len: 14
d_gene: TRBD1
v_gene: TRBV11-3
j_gene: TRBJ2-5
CDR3nt: TGTGCCAGCAGCTTGGGACAGGTCCAAGAGACCCAGTACTTC
CDR3aa: CASSLGQVQETQYF

abundance: few
len: 15
d_gene: -
v_gene: TRBV3-1/TRBV3-2
j_gene: TRBJ1-1
CDR3nt: TGTGCCAGCAGCCAAGATGTGAGTCGGGACACTGAAGCTTTCTTT
CDR3aa: CASSQDVSRDTEAFF

abundance: few
len: 14
d_gene: TRBD1
v_gene: TRBV10-3
j_gene: TRBJ2-1
CDR3nt: TGTGCCATCAACAACAGGGGCCTAGACAATGAGCAGTTCTTC
CDR3aa: CAINNRGLDNEQFF

abundance: -
len: 13
d_gene: -
v_gene: TRBV21-1
j_gene: TRBJ1-4
CDR3nt: TGTGCCAGCAGCAAAGAGGGGGGGTGGGAACTGTTTTTT
CDR3aa: CASSKEGGWELFF

abundance: -
len: 15
d_gene: -
v_gene: TRBV4-1
j_gene: TRBJ1-2
CDR3nt: TGCGCCAGCAGCCAAGATCAAGGGGTTAACTATGGCTACACCTTC
CDR3aa: CASSQDQGVNYGYTF

abundance: -
len: 15
d_gene: TRBD2
v_gene: TRBV5-8
j_gene: TRBJ2-1
CDR3nt: TGTGCCAGCAGCTTTGCGGGGGACTCCTACAATGAGCAGTTCTTC
CDR3aa: CASSFAGDSYNEQFF

abundance: -
len: 14
d_gene: TRBD1
v_gene: TRBV6-5
j_gene: TRBJ1-2
CDR3nt: TGTGCCAGCAGTTACGGGGACAGGGGATATGGCTACACCTTC
CDR3aa: CASSYGDRGYGYTF